This T cell receptor (beta chain) was profiled in a study of T cell responses to AZD1222 COVID-19 vaccine. Assay used: immunoSEQ multiplex PCR; TCRdb lists only in-frame clones, some missing. The table records tens of thousands of clones, roughly 84% of them present only once. The origin of this receptor is an adult who received the AZD1222 COVID-19 vaccine. The sequenced sample was peripheral blood, obtained 28 days after the second AZD1222 dose.

The CDR3 loop reads CASSLEGSASYNEQFF. CDR3 in DNA: TGTGCCAGCAGCTTAGAGGGTAGCGCCTCCTACAATGAGCAGTTCTTC. The rearrangement joins TRBV11-3 to TRBJ2-1; weak D call: TRBD2 (5 bases). The V end was cut by 0 bases, the J end by 0 bases, with 9 bases between. Germline V gene data show CDR1 as SGHNT and CDR2 as YENEEA. CDR3 length: 16 amino acids.